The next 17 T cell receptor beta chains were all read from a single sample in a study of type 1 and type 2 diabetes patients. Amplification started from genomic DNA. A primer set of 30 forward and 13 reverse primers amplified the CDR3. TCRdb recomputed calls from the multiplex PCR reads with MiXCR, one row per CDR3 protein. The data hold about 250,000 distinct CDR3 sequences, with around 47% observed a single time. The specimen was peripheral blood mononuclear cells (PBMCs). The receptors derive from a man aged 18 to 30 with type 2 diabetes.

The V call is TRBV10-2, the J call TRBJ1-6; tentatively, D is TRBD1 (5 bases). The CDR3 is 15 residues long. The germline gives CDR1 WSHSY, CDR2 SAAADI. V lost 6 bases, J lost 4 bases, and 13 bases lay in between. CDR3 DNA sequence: TGCGCCAGCAGAAATACTGGGGGGTATAATTCACCCCTCCACTTT. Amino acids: CASRNTGGYNSPLHF.

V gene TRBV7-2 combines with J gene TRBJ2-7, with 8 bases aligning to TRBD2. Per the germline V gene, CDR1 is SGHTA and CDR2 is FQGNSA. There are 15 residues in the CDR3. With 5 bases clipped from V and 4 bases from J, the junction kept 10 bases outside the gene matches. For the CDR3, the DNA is TGTGCCAGCAGCCTCGGGGGGGGGGCAGCGTACGAGCAGTACTTC. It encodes CASSLGGGAAYEQYF.

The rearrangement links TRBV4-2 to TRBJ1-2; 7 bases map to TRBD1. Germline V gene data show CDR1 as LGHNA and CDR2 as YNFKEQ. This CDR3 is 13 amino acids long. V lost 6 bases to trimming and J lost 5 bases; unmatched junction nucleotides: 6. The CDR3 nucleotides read TGTGCCAGCAGTCCCCAGGGGGAATATGGCTACACCTTC. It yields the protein CASSPQGEYGYTF.

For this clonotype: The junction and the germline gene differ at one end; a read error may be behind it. CDR3 region: CTTSDSNRVYEQYF. CDR3 coding DNA: TGTACCACCAGTGATTCGAACAGGGTTTACGAGCAGTACTTC. V is TRBV24-1 and J is TRBJ2-7, with D possibly TRBD1 on 6 matching bases. CDR1 and CDR2 (germline): KGHDR, SFDVKD. The CDR3 spans 14 residues.

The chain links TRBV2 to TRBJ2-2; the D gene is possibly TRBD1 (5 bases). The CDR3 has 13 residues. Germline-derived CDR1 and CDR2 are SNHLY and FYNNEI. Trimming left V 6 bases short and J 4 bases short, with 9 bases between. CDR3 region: CASSGHCTGELFF. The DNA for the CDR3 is TGTGCCAGCAGCGGACACTGCACCGGGGAGCTGTTTTTT.

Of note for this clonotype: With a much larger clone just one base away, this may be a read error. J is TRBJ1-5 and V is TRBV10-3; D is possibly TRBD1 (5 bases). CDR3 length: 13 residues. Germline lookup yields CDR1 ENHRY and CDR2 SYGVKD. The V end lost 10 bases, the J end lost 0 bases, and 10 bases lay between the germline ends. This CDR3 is CATRDASNQPQHF. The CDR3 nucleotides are TGTGCCACCAGGGACGCTAGCAATCAGCCCCAGCATTTT.

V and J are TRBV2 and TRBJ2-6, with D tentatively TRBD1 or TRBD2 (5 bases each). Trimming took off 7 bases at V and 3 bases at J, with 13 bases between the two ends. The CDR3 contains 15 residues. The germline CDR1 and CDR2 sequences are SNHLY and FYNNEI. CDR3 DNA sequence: TGTGCCAGCACCGACGGGGCGGGTGGGGCCAACGTCCTGACTTTC. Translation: CASTDGAGGANVLTF.

The CDR3 reads CASSSRGLREQYF. The CDR3, as DNA: TGTGCCAGCAGCTCCAGGGGGCTGCGCGAGCAGTACTTC. The rearrangement uses TRBV7-2 and TRBJ2-7, with 8 bases matching TRBD1. The CDR3 covers 13 residues. Germline CDR1 reads SGHTA; CDR2 reads FQGNSA. V was clipped by 4 bases and J by 6 bases; unmatched bases: 5.

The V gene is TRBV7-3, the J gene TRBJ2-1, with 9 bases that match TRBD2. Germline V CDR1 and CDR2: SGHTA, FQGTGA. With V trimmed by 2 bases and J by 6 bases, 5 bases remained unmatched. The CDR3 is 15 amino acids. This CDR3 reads CASSLAGGHGNEQFF. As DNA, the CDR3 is TGTGCCAGCAGCTTAGCGGGAGGGCATGGCAATGAGCAGTTCTTC.

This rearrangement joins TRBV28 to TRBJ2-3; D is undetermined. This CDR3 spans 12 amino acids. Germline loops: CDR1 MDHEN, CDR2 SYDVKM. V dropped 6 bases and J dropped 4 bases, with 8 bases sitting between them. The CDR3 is CASRHPSDTQYF. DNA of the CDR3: TGTGCCAGCAGACATCCTTCAGATACGCAGTATTTT.

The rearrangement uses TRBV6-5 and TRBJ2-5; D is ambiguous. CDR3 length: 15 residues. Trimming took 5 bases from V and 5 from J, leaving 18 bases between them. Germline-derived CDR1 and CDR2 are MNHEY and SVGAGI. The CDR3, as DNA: TGTGCCAGCAGTCTCGACTCCCGGGTGGGGGAGACCCAGTACTTC. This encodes CASSLDSRVGETQYF.

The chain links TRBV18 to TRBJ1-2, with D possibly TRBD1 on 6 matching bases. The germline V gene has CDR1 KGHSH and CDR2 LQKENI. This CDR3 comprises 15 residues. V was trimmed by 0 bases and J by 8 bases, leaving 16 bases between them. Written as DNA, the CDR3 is TGTGCCAGCTCACCACCCGGGCAGGGGTTACTGGGCTACACCTTC. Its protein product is CASSPPGQGLLGYTF.

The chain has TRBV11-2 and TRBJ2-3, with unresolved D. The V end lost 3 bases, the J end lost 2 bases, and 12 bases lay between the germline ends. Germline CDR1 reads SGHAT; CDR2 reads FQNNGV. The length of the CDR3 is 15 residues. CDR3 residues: CASSFGGGLTDTQYF. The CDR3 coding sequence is TGTGCCAGCAGCTTTGGTGGCGGCCTCACAGATACGCAGTATTTT.

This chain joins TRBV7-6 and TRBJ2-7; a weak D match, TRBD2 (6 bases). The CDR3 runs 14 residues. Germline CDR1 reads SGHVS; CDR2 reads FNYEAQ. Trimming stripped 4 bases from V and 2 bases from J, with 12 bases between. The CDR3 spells CASSSTTGAYEQYF. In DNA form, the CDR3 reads TGTGCCAGCAGCTCGACGACGGGAGCCTACGAGCAGTACTTC.

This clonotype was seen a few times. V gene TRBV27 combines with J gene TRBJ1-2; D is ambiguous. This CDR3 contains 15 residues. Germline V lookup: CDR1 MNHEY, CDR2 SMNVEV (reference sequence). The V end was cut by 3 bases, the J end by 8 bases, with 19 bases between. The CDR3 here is CASSFNPTGFVGYTF. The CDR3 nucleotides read TGTGCCAGCAGTTTTAATCCTACGGGTTTCGTGGGCTACACCTTC.

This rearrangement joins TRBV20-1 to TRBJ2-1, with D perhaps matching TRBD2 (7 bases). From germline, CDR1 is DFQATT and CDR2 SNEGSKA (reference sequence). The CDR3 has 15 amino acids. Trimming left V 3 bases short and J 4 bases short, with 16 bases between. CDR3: CSARSRGALYNEQFF. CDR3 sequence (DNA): TGCAGTGCTAGGTCTCGGGGGGCCCTTTACAATGAGCAGTTCTTC.

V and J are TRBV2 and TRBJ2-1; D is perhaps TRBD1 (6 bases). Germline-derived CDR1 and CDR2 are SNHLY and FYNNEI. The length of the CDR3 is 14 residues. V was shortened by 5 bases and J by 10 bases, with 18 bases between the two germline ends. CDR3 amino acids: CASSKMTQGLEQFF. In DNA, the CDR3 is TGTGCCAGCAGTAAAATGACCCAGGGGTTGGAGCAGTTCTTC.